A single T cell receptor beta chain is shown here with its context. This entry belongs to a study of blood T cells in healthy people across ages. Study-wide context: About one barcoded beta molecule per two T cells came from capture by template switching.

V was trimmed by 0 bases and J by 5 bases, leaving 7 bases between them. The CDR3 runs to 13 residues. A second PCR, run for about 7 to 12 cycles, used a sample-barcoded 5' primer plus a J-beta primer mix. TCRdb used MiXCR to reprocess the 5' RACE reads, holding one entry per CDR3 protein. Of hundreds of thousands of distinct CDR3 sequences in the sample, approximately 55% were seen once. Extractions gave at least 5.5 micrograms of total RNA per sample. The TCR originated in a man older than 75 in good health. J is TRBJ1-2 and V is TRBV12-3 or TRBV12-4; D is uncertain. Sample: blood. The CDR3 sequence is CASSLASQYGYTF. CDR3 DNA: TGTGCCAGCAGTTTAGCTAGCCAATATGGCTACACCTTC.